Below, one TCR beta chain is given with its context. This sample was included in a study of T cells in Graves' hyperthyroidism and ophthalmopathy. What was amplified from RNA transcripts were TCR beta CDR3 regions. When the TCR CDR3 underwent first-round RT-PCR, the HTBI primer set was used. MiXCR, run by TCRdb on the multiplex PCR reads, gives a single entry per CDR3 protein. Of about 400,000 distinct CDR3 sequences in the sample, 14% to 15% are singletons; the top ten hold about 33%. Looked up from germline, CDR1 is SQVTM and CDR2 is ANQGSEA. This CDR3 is 16 amino acids long. Germline trimming cut 7 bases from V and 0 bases from J; bases unmatched to any gene: 10.

The V call is TRBV29-1, the J call TRBJ2-4, with 9 bases fitting TRBD2. Sequenced: blood. This receptor was taken from a woman in her twenties or thirties with Graves' hyperthyroidism. The CDR3 region has the DNA TGCAGCGCCATAGCGGGAGTCTCTTTAGCCAAAAACATTCAGTACTTC. Translation gives CSAIAGVSLAKNIQYF.